These 14 T cell receptor delta chains were all obtained from the same sample, sequenced in a study of γδ T cells in repeated Plasmodium falciparum infection. Bulk repertoires came from Vgamma9/Vdelta2+ or Vdelta2-negative gammadelta T cells flow-sorted from PBMC. TCRdb reapplied CATT to the multiplex PCR reads. Of 55,000 to 70,000 delta-chain clones detected, over 1.5% appear once; the ten largest clones hold approximately 15%. Source material: gamma-delta T cells from blood. The receptors were gathered from a pool of human donors (malaria-infected and uninfected, not separated).

This clone showed up just a few times. This likely stems from a read error, as it lies one base from a far larger clone. This specimen includes other DNA sequences encoding the same CDR3. This chain joins TRDV1 and TRDJ1; 13 positions match TRDD3. From germline, CDR1 is TSWWSYY and CDR2 QGS. The CDR3 has 22 residues. CDR3 bases: TGTGCTCTTGGGGAACTTCCTAACCAAGATAGGTACTGGGGGATACGCGCCGATAAACTCATCTTC. Translated, it gives CALGELPNQDRYWGIRADKLIF.

In this sample, this clone turned up once. This sequence joins TRDV1 and TRDJ1; 12 bases agree with TRDD3. The J gene was missing in TCRdb and was found by matching the end of the DNA to germline. CDR3 size: 22 residues. Per germline, CDR1 TSWWSYY and CDR2 QGS. V trimming: 3 bases; J trimming: 1 base; junction bases outside the gene matches: 21. The CDR3 here is CALGDLTSFSRTGGYPTDKLIF. The CDR3 coding sequence is TGTGCTCTTGGGGACCTAACTTCCTTCAGTCGTACTGGGGGATACCCCACCGATAAACTCATCTTT.

There are a few counts of this clone. The protein TCRdb lists belongs to a much larger clone and differs from this DNA's translation at residues 17 and 22, which points to a read error; the protein shown is made from the DNA. The J gene is TRDJ3, the V gene TRDV1; 12 bases align to TRDD3. This CDR3 spans 24 amino acids. The germline V gene has CDR1 TSWWSYY and CDR2 QGS. CDR3 in amino acids: CALGERPYLPTGGYFSRDTRQVFF. In nucleotides, the CDR3 is TGTGCTCTTGGGGAAAGGCCCTACCTTCCAACTGGGGGATACTTCTCCCGGGACACCCGACAGGTGTTTTTC.

This clone appeared a few times. The mismatch at residue 16 between this DNA's translation and the TCRdb protein of a much larger clone likely reflects a read error; the protein shown is translated from the DNA. V and J are TRDV1 and TRDJ1, with D unresolved. Here the J gene came from matching the DNA to germline, since TCRdb omits it. CDR3 length: 19 amino acids. Looked up from germline, CDR1 is TSWWSYY and CDR2 is QGS. CDR3 amino acids: CALGEFRPRWVRYTDELIF. CDR3 in DNA: TGTGCTCTTGGGGAATTCCGCCCTAGATGGGTTCGGTACACCGATGAACTCATCTTT.

As to this clone: This is likely an artifact of a read error, given a far larger clone one base away. Other nucleotide sequences in the sample specify the same CDR3. The gene calls are TRDV2 and TRDJ3; 7 bases line up with TRDD3. The J gene is not listed in TCRdb, so it was assigned here from a DNA match to germline. This CDR3 is built from 22 residues. CDR1 and CDR2 (germline): GEAIGNYY, EKD. CDR3 protein: CACDDVQSEDTNSSWDTRQMFF. The DNA for the CDR3 is TGTGCCTGTGACGACGTCCAATCCGAGGATACGAACTCATCCTGGGACACTCGACAGATGTTTTTC.

Ten or more counts support this clone. The TCRdb protein, from a much larger clone, departs from this DNA's translation at residue 11, likely by read error; the protein shown derives from the DNA. The chain is built from TRDV2 and TRDJ1; 12 nucleotides align to TRDD3. The germline V gene has CDR1 GEAIGNYY and CDR2 EKD. The CDR3 extends over 16 amino acids. Trimming cost V 4 bases and J 7 bases; bases outside gene matches: 12. CDR3 nucleotide sequence: TGTGCCTGTGATCGGGTACTGGGGGATACCGCCCTTAAACTCATCTTT. This gives the protein CACDRVLGDTALKLIF.

The table lists this clone with many counts. The TCRdb protein, from a much larger clone, departs from this DNA's translation at residue 4, likely by read error; the protein shown derives from the DNA. This chain uses TRAV38-2/DV8 with TRDJ1; 9 nucleotides line up with TRDD2. Germline CDR1 reads TSESDYY; CDR2 reads QEAYKQQN. This CDR3 is built from 17 residues. J gave up 8 bases and V 6 bases, and 20 bases lay outside the gene matches. CDR3 coding DNA: TGTGCTTATATGACCCCAGGCCTTCCTACCCCTCTATCGAAACTCATCTTT. Translating it yields CAYMTPGLPTPLSKLIF.

In the case of this clone: The protein recorded in TCRdb matches a much larger clone and deviates from this DNA's translation at residue 8, suggesting a read error; the protein here is obtained by translating the DNA. CDR3 loop: CAYRSFLVNLPYKVYTDKLIF. Here the CDR3 DNA reads TGTGCTTATAGGAGCTTTCTGGTGAACCTTCCATACAAGGTGTACACCGATAAACTCATCTTT. V and J are TRAV38-2/DV8 and TRDJ1; D is perhaps TRDD2 (6 bases). Assignment of the J gene here rests on matching the DNA to germline, because TCRdb gives none. The CDR3 loop spans 21 amino acids. Germline CDR1 and CDR2: TSESDYY and QEAYKQQN. Trimming left V 1 base short and J 0 bases short, with 28 bases between.

As for this clone: The protein in TCRdb stems from a much larger clone and differs at residue 11 from this DNA's translation, likely a read error; here the protein is translated from the DNA. The rearrangement links TRDV1 to TRDJ1; a weak D match, TRDD3 (6 bases). The germline CDR1 and CDR2 sequences are TSWWSYY and QGS. There are 20 residues in the CDR3. V was pared by 3 bases and J by 0 bases, with 26 bases between. CDR3 sequence: CALGDLISYWVIRHTDKLIF. DNA of the CDR3: TGTGCTCTTGGGGATCTCATTTCGTACTGGGTGATACGGCACACCGATAAACTCATCTTT.

A few counts support this clone. With a far larger clone one base away, a read error is the likely cause. Other DNA sequences within the sample encode an identical CDR3. The chain couples TRDV1 to TRDJ1, with TRDD3 matching over 7 bases. CDR3 length: 14 amino acids. CDR1 is TSWWSYY and CDR2 is QGS in the germline V gene. The CDR3 region is CALVWGAHTDKLIF. The CDR3 DNA is TGCGCTCTTGTCTGGGGGGCGCACACCGATAAACTCATCTTT.

This clone has just a few counts. TCRdb has a much larger clone's protein, which differs at residue 19 from the translation of this DNA, likely because of a read error; what is shown is the protein translated from the DNA. The chain carries TRDV1 and TRDJ1, with 7 bases matching TRDD3. The germline gives CDR1 TSWWSYY, CDR2 QGS. The V and J ends lost 1 base and 4 bases, in that order; junction bases with no gene match: 33. This CDR3 has 24 residues. CDR3 sequence (DNA): TGTGCTCTTGGGGAACCCGCCTTGTTTCACTGGGGTCGGTCAAGACCTTATGTCATCGATAAACTCATCTTT. It translates to CALGEPALFHWGRSRPYVIDKLIF.

A word on this clone: Only one base separates this from a far larger clonotype, so it likely reflects a read error. The gene calls are TRDV1 and TRDJ1; D is perhaps TRDD3 (5 bases). Since TCRdb gives no J gene, matching the DNA to germline was used here to assign it. Germline V gene data show CDR1 as TSWWSYY and CDR2 as QGS. The CDR3 consists of 14 residues. Trimming removed 8 bases from V and 3 bases from J, with 16 bases in between. The CDR3 loop is CALMVLGYSDKLIF. DNA of the CDR3: TGTGCTCTTATGGTGTTGGGGTATTCCGATAAACTCATCTTT.

A note on this clone: TCRdb's entry gives the protein of a much larger clone, which mismatches this DNA's translation at residue 13, likely from a read error; the protein reported here is translated from the DNA. V is TRDV2 and J is TRDJ3; 10 bases are a match to TRDD3. TCRdb records no J gene; here it was assigned by comparing the DNA to germline. The trim removed 0 bases at V and 1 base at J, leaving 20 bases unmatched. The CDR3 sequence is 24 residues long. Germline V gene data show CDR1 as GEAIGNYY and CDR2 as EKD. The CDR3 region has the DNA TGTGCCTGTGACACCATCGATTCCCGTACTGGGGGATTAGGGCCTTCCTGGGACACCCGACAGATGTTTTTC. Translated: CACDTIDSRTGGLGPSWDTRQMFF.

Of note for this clone: One base separates it from a far larger clone, so it is likely a read error. Other nucleotide sequences from this sample produce the same CDR3. This chain links TRDV1 with TRDJ1; 10 positions match TRDD3. TCRdb supplies no J gene; here it was assigned by aligning the nucleotide sequence to germline. The V gene's germline CDR1 is TSWWSYY and CDR2 QGS. The V and J ends lost 3 bases and 0 bases, in that order; junction bases with no gene match: 25. The CDR3 contains 23 residues. The CDR3 nucleotides read TGTGCTCTTGGGGATCTCCCCTCCTACCTGGGGGATATAGCCCATGCGTACACCGATAAACTCATCTTT. This translates into CALGDLPSYLGDIAHAYTDKLIF.